The TCR beta chain under discussion was sequenced for a study of CD8+ T cells in alopecia areata. Whole-study findings and limits: Affected scalp, especially in alopecia totalis/universalis, had a higher clonality than normal scalp did.

The authors extracted RNA and reverse transcribed it into cDNA as the sequencing template. TCRdb's copy holds only in-frame clones and misses some; the assay was immunoSEQ multiplex PCR. This sample carries 200,000 to 250,000 clones, just over 55% of them seen once, and the ten largest clones take around 5.1%. The ends were cut back, 1 base at V and 3 bases at J, with 9 bases in the middle. The germline V gene encodes CDR1 SGHVS and CDR2 FQNEAQ. The CDR3 consists of 14 residues. Notes on this clone: Antigen specificity is unknown.

Sorting separated CD4+ and CD8+ T cells out of PBMCs. J is TRBJ1-1 and V is TRBV7-8; D gene uncertain. Sequences were obtained from CD8+ T cells sorted from blood. The sequence was obtained from a human donor in good health. CDR3 protein: CASSLEPLDTEAFF. The CDR3, as DNA: TGTGCCAGCAGCTTAGAGCCCCTTGACACTGAAGCTTTCTTT.